The clone carrying this T cell receptor beta chain was observed a few times. What it binds is unknown. These data come from a study of T cell repertoires in cytomegalovirus infection. Study in general: TCR beta signatures that were public indicated CMV infection and matching HLA type.

Overall study findings and caveats: The ex vivo response showed dominance by HLA-C-restricted CMV-specific TCR beta clonotypes.

One entry per CDR3 protein, called by TCRdb with MiXCR from the reads. The table records some 920,000 distinct CDR3 sequences, around a third of them present only once. This CDR3 is built from 14 residues. Trimming left V 3 bases short and J 4 bases short, with 12 bases between. The germline gives CDR1 LGHNA, CDR2 YSLEER. The material was cultured CD8+ T cells from PBMCs, obtained from culture after CMV antigen stimulation. The V gene is TRBV4-3, the J gene TRBJ1-1; TRBD1 is a possible D gene (5 bases). This clonotype was obtained from a human donor in good health (CMV status not recorded). Some clones in this sample may be carry-over from other donors' samples. The CDR3 sequence is CASSQGRGGTEAFF. Here the CDR3 DNA reads TGCGCCAGCAGCCAGGGGAGGGGAGGCACTGAAGCTTTCTTT.